A selection of T cell receptor beta chains follows, all from one sample in a study of shared T cell receptors in the human thymus. Profiled with immunoSEQ multiplex PCR; TCRdb holds only in-frame clones, not every one. The top ten clones hold roughly 0.01% of a sample with 600,000 to 900,000 clones, approximately 85% of them seen once. Another study also made use of these data, one on human thymus T cells.

The sequencing input was thymocytes. Receptors originate from a girl in the first two years of life with a congenital heart defect. Each CDR3 is given with its conserved first and last residue. The order of the fields is CDR3 DNA, CDR3 protein, D gene, clone size, V gene, J gene. The D gene is left open where the match is weak. Clone size is stated in some rows and not others, as once, few, many or a class when expanded.

TGTGCCAGCAGTGTCCGACAGGGAGGATATGGCTACACCTTC,CASSVRQGGYGYTF,TRBD1,NA,TRBV6-1,TRBJ1-2
TGTGCCAGCAGTGAAGGAGGTGGGAGTGAAGCTTTCTTT,CASSEGGGSEAFF,NA,NA,TRBV25-1,TRBJ1-1
TGTGCCAGCAGTGAAGTCCGGGACAGGGGTATCGATGAGCAGTTCTTC,CASSEVRDRGIDEQFF,TRBD1,once,TRBV6-1,TRBJ2-1
TGTGCCAGCAGTGAGGGGTGGAGTGAGGACAATGGCTTCTACAATGAGCAGTTCTTC,CASSEGWSEDNGFYNEQFF,NA,NA,TRBV2,TRBJ2-1
TGCGCCAGCAGCCAAGGAGGCCGTTACACCCCGTGCCAAGAGACCCAGTACTTC,CASSQGGRYTPCQETQYF,NA,NA,TRBV4-1,TRBJ2-5
TGTGCCTGGAGTGTAATGGAGTTGGACAGGGTGAGGCACTCTGAAAAACTGTTTTTT,CAWSVMELDRVRHSEKLFF,TRBD1,once,TRBV30,TRBJ1-4
TGTGCCAGCAGTGAAGGCCCCGCAGGGGTCGATTCACCCCTCCACTTT,CASSEGPAGVDSPLHF,NA,few,TRBV25-1,TRBJ1-6
TGCGCCAGCAGCTGTTATTTCGGTGAGGATAATTCACCCCTCCACTTT,CASSCYFGEDNSPLHF,NA,NA,TRBV4-1,TRBJ1-6
TGTGCCAGCTCACCAACGACAGTTCCTGAAAAACTGTTTTTT,CASSPTTVPEKLFF,NA,NA,TRBV18,TRBJ1-4
TGTGCCAGCAGCCCTCCCTTGTCCCTAGAGAGAGGCTACACCTTC,CASSPPLSLERGYTF,NA,NA,TRBV7-2,TRBJ1-2
TGCGCCAGCAGCCAAGGTATCCGAGACAGGGAGTACTATGGCTACACCTTC,CASSQGIRDREYYGYTF,TRBD1,NA,TRBV4-3,TRBJ1-2
TGTGCCAGCAGTGAAGTAAGCGAGGGAGGACGTTGTGGCTACACCTTC,CASSEVSEGGRCGYTF,NA,NA,TRBV2,TRBJ1-2
TGTGCCAGCAGTGAACTCATTACCGGGAGGGCTAGTAGAGCTTTCTTT,CASSELITGRASRAFF,NA,NA,TRBV6-1,TRBJ1-1
TGCGCCAGCAGCTTTCTCGGCCGGCGGGGGGACCAAGAGACCCAGTACTTC,CASSFLGRRGDQETQYF,TRBD2,NA,TRBV5-1,TRBJ2-5
TGTGCCAGCAGTGAAGGTGACTCAAGCCATTCACCCCTCCACTTT,CASSEGDSSHSPLHF,NA,NA,TRBV6-1,TRBJ1-6
TGTGCCAGCAGTCCGTACGGGGGGCGTCCCCTCCACTTT,CASSPYGGRPLHF,NA,NA,TRBV25-1,TRBJ1-6
TGTGCCAGCAGCTTGGCACGGGGATCTTTGGATGAAAAACTGTTTTTT,CASSLARGSLDEKLFF,NA,NA,TRBV5-6,TRBJ1-4
TGTGCCAGCAACGGGGTGGAGGGCTACACCTTC,CASNGVEGYTF,NA,NA,TRBV11-2,TRBJ1-2
TGTGCCAGCAGCTTGATCGGGGAGCCCACAGATACGCAGTATTTT,CASSLIGEPTDTQYF,NA,once,TRBV5-5,TRBJ2-3
TGTGCCAGCTCACCAGGGGGGTGTATTTCCTATAATTCACCCCTCCACTTT,CASSPGGCISYNSPLHF,NA,NA,TRBV18,TRBJ1-6
TGTGCCAGCAGCTTAGCTAGTGAGCCCTCGAGGGGCACAGATACGCAGTATTTT,CASSLASEPSRGTDTQYF,NA,NA,TRBV7-9,TRBJ2-3
TGTGCCAGTAGTCGGGACACCGAAAACACTGAAGCTTTCTTT,CASSRDTENTEAFF,NA,NA,TRBV19,TRBJ1-1
TGTGCCAGCAGCTTTGGAGGGGCAAGGGGCTCCTATAATTCACCCCTCCACTTT,CASSFGGARGSYNSPLHF,NA,NA,TRBV5-4,TRBJ1-6
TGTGCCAGCAGACCTACAGGGGGCCCCATGAACACTGAAGCTTTCTTT,CASRPTGGPMNTEAFF,TRBD1,once,TRBV6-6,TRBJ1-1
TGTGCCAGCAGTGAGGACTTGTGGACAGCCGATGAAGCTTTCTTT,CASSEDLWTADEAFF,NA,NA,TRBV6-4,TRBJ1-1
TGTGCCAGCAGTTTAAGGGGCGGCATGAACACTGAAGCTTTCTTT,CASSLRGGMNTEAFF,NA,NA,TRBV27,TRBJ1-1
TGTGCCTGGAGTGTACCGGACAGGGGTAACGGACGGTTCTCCTCTGGGGCCAACGTCCTGACTTTC,CAWSVPDRGNGRFSSGANVLTF,TRBD1,NA,TRBV30,TRBJ2-6
TGTGCCAGCAGTTTATCGCAGGGGAGACAGGGGGTTGGAAACACCATATATTTT,CASSLSQGRQGVGNTIYF,TRBD1,NA,TRBV28,TRBJ1-3
TGCAGCGTTGATTCGCCAGTCGGGGGTTTAGGGATGAACTATGGCTACACCTTC,CSVDSPVGGLGMNYGYTF,NA,NA,TRBV29-1,TRBJ1-2
TGCGCCAGCAGCTTGGTTTCGGACAAAGTTTGGAATGGCTACACCTTC,CASSLVSDKVWNGYTF,NA,NA,TRBV5-1,TRBJ1-2
TGCAGCGTTGTAACGCCCCTGGAGGCTTTCTTT,CSVVTPLEAFF,NA,NA,TRBV29-1,TRBJ1-1
TGTGCCAGTAGTGAAAGGCAGGGGACTAGGCAGCCCCAGCATTTT,CASSERQGTRQPQHF,NA,few,TRBV19,TRBJ1-5
TGTGCCAGCTCCCGGGGGGGGGAAATAAACATTCAGTACTTC,CASSRGGEINIQYF,TRBD2,NA,TRBV13,TRBJ2-4
TGCGCCAGCAGCAGATCGGACAGGGGATCCTACGAGCAGTACTTC,CASSRSDRGSYEQYF,TRBD1,NA,TRBV5-1,TRBJ2-7
TGTGCCAGTAGTCAATCTATCAGGGAGGACGAGCAGTACTTC,CASSQSIREDEQYF,NA,NA,TRBV19,TRBJ2-7
TGTGCCAGCAGGACAACTAGGGATGAGGCAACTAATGAAAAACTGTTTTTT,CASRTTRDEATNEKLFF,NA,NA,TRBV13,TRBJ1-4
TGTGCCAGCAGCTGTAAAGGGACCGGAGGGGACTATGGCTACACCTTC,CASSCKGTGGDYGYTF,NA,NA,TRBV13,TRBJ1-2
TGTGCCAGCAGGCAGACTAGCGGGGATCAAGAGACCCAGTACTTC,CASRQTSGDQETQYF,TRBD2,NA,TRBV11-2,TRBJ2-5
TGTGCCAGCAGTTACAACGCCGGGAACACTGAAGCTTTCTTT,CASSYNAGNTEAFF,NA,NA,TRBV6-6,TRBJ1-1
TGTGCCAGCAACCGAGACAACCGGACAGGGGAGCGGGATCATGGCAATCAGCCCCAGCATTTT,CASNRDNRTGERDHGNQPQHF,TRBD1,NA,TRBV2,TRBJ1-5
TGTGCCAGCAGCCAAGTTCCTCATGAGCAGTTCTTC,CASSQVPHEQFF,NA,NA,TRBV4-2,TRBJ2-1
TGTGCCAGCAGCGTAGGCGTAGGGGGCGAGGATGAAAAACTGTTTTTT,CASSVGVGGEDEKLFF,TRBD1,NA,TRBV9,TRBJ1-4
TGTGCCAGCAGTTTATGCATGAAAGTTCGGGGACTCACCTACGAGCAGTACTTC,CASSLCMKVRGLTYEQYF,NA,NA,TRBV28,TRBJ2-7
TGTGCCAGCTCATCCCTCTACCGGGACAGCAAAATGAACACTGAAGCTTTCTTT,CASSSLYRDSKMNTEAFF,TRBD1,NA,TRBV18,TRBJ1-1
TGCGCCAGCAGCTTGGTCACATGGACAGGGAACTATGGCTACACCTTC,CASSLVTWTGNYGYTF,TRBD1,once,TRBV5-1,TRBJ1-2
TGTGCCAGCAGCGCGGGGATGCATCATGAGCAGTTCTTC,CASSAGMHHEQFF,NA,NA,TRBV7-9,TRBJ2-1
TGTGCCAGCCGGACACCACCTACTAACTATGGCTACACCTTC,CASRTPPTNYGYTF,NA,NA,TRBV6-1,TRBJ1-2
TGCGCCAGCAGCCAAGCGACAGGGGGGTACGAGCAGTACTTC,CASSQATGGYEQYF,TRBD1,once,TRBV4-3,TRBJ2-7
TGTGCCAGCAGACATCGGACCTCAGGGAATGAAAAACTGTTTTTT,CASRHRTSGNEKLFF,NA,NA,TRBV6-5,TRBJ1-4
TGTGCCAGCAGCTCCTTCAGTAGCGGGGGTGTGAGAGATACGCAGTATTTT,CASSSFSSGGVRDTQYF,TRBD2,few,TRBV9,TRBJ2-3
TGTGCCAGCAGCCCAACAGGGGTAGGGGAAGCTTTCTTT,CASSPTGVGEAFF,TRBD1,NA,TRBV7-9,TRBJ1-1
TGTGCCAGCAGTTTCCAACAGGGGTCCCCTTCAAGGCCCCTCCACTTT,CASSFQQGSPSRPLHF,TRBD1,NA,TRBV28,TRBJ1-6
TGCGCCAGCAGCCACCCGACAGGGGCCTATGGCTACACCTTC,CASSHPTGAYGYTF,TRBD1,once,TRBV4-3,TRBJ1-2
TGTGCCAGCAGTGACGTTTTTAGGGGTTTCGCTGAAGCTTTCTTT,CASSDVFRGFAEAFF,NA,NA,TRBV6-1,TRBJ1-1
TGTGCCAGCAGCTTCCCACGTGAGGGGAACACTGAAGCTTTCTTT,CASSFPREGNTEAFF,NA,NA,TRBV7-8,TRBJ1-1
TGCGCCAGCAGCCGACCGGGACAGATGTCCTACGAGCAGTACTTC,CASSRPGQMSYEQYF,TRBD1,once,TRBV4-1,TRBJ2-7
TGCAGCGTCCATGTAAAGGGACAGTTCCCCACAGATACGCAGTATTTT,CSVHVKGQFPTDTQYF,TRBD1,NA,TRBV29-1,TRBJ2-3
TGTGCCAGCAGCCACGGCCCGGGACAGAGCTGGGAAGGCTACACCTTC,CASSHGPGQSWEGYTF,TRBD1,NA,TRBV7-9,TRBJ1-2
TGTGCCAGCAGCTTAGGCTACAGGGGGCTCGACTATGGCTACACCTTC,CASSLGYRGLDYGYTF,TRBD1,few,TRBV7-6,TRBJ1-2
TGTGCCAGCAGCGAACCGTCCGGGACAGCTAATGAAAAACTGTTTTTT,CASSEPSGTANEKLFF,TRBD1,NA,TRBV6-1,TRBJ1-4